Below, 26 T cell receptor beta chains from the same sample are listed, as sequenced in a study of blood T cell repertoires in COVID-19. Measured with immunoSEQ multiplex PCR; TCRdb has only the in-frame clones, and not every one. The sample has about 480,000 clones, roughly 89% seen once; the top ten hold roughly 1%. Sample: peripheral blood. The receptors were gathered from a man in his late teens or twenties with COVID-19, enrolled during active disease.

The V call is TRBV11-3, the J call TRBJ2-5; the match to TRBD2 covers 9 bases. The CDR3 spans 19 residues. CDR1 SGHNT and CDR2 YENEEA come from the germline V gene. The trim removed 4 bases at V and 4 bases at J, leaving 19 bases unmatched. The CDR3 reads CASSSPSGRRGRPRETQYF. CDR3 bases: TGTGCCAGCAGCTCCCCCAGCGGGAGGAGAGGGCGGCCAAGAGAGACCCAGTACTTC.

The chain links TRBV9 to TRBJ2-1, with TRBD2 matching 7 bases. The ends lost 3 bases at V and 1 base at J; junction bases unmatched: 1. In germline, CDR1 is SGDLS, CDR2 YYNGEE. This CDR3 has 14 residues. In DNA, the CDR3 is TGTGCCAGCAGCGGGGGACTATCCTACAATGAGCAGTTCTTC. Translating gives CASSGGLSYNEQFF. Looking up the rest from reference TRBV9 and TRBJ2-1 gives the full variable domain: DSGVTQTPKHLITATGQRVTLRCSPRSGDLSVYWYQQSLDQGLQFLIQYYNGEERAKGNILERFSAQQFPDLHSELNLSSLELGDSALYFCASSGGLSYNEQFFGPGTRLTVL.

The CDR3 region is CASAGTGLETQYF. The CDR3 coding sequence is TGTGCCAGCGCCGGGACAGGGTTAGAGACCCAGTACTTC. This rearrangement joins TRBV3-1 (or the pseudogene TRBV3-2) to TRBJ2-5; TRBD1 agrees at 9 bases. The CDR3 contains 13 residues. J lost 4 bases, V lost 8 bases, and 5 bases had no gene match. CDR1 is LGHDT, CDR2 YNNKEL, per germline (reference sequence).

J is TRBJ1-4 and V is TRBV2; 9 positions agree with TRBD1. In germline, CDR1 is SNHLY, CDR2 FYNNEI. There are 15 residues in the CDR3. The V segment lost 7 bases and the J segment 9 bases; nucleotides outside the gene matches: 12. CDR3 in DNA: TGTGCCAGCATCCTGGGACAGGGAGCAGAGAAAAAACTGTTTTTT. Residues: CASILGQGAEKKLFF.

The V call is TRBV12-3 or TRBV12-4, the J call TRBJ1-5; 9 nucleotides line up with TRBD1. This CDR3 has 13 residues. The ends lost 7 bases at V and 4 bases at J; junction bases unmatched: 2. CDR3 in amino acids: CASTGQGNQPQHF. In DNA form, the CDR3 reads TGTGCCAGCACGGGACAGGGAAATCAGCCCCAGCATTTT.

V gene TRBV30 combines with J gene TRBJ2-7; 10 nucleotides agree with TRBD1. Germline assignment: CDR1 GTSNPN and CDR2 SVGIG (reference sequence). V gave up 2 bases and J gave up 2 bases; unmatched junction bases: 18. CDR3 length equals 19 residues. CDR3 sequence reads: CAWSLGGQGYQGNPYEQYF. CDR3 coding DNA: TGTGCCTGGAGTCTAGGGGGACAGGGGTATCAGGGGAACCCCTACGAGCAGTACTTC.

The rearrangement links TRBV6-5 to TRBJ1-4, with 10 bases aligning to TRBD1. V was pared by 7 bases and J by 13 bases, with 9 bases of the junction left unmatched. Germline lookup yields CDR1 MNHEY and CDR2 SVGAGI. This CDR3 region has 13 residues. CDR3 nucleotides: TGTGCCAGCACCCTCCAGGGACAGGGGACACTGTTTTTT. Translation gives CASTLQGQGTLFF.

The chain is built from TRBV12-5 and TRBJ1-5, with TRBD1 matching over 7 bases. CDR1 is LGHNT and CDR2 is FRNRAP in the germline V gene. V lost 5 bases, J lost 3 bases, and 16 bases stayed unmatched. The CDR3 is made up of 18 amino acids. The CDR3 loop is CASGPTPRQGPYNQPQHF. In nucleotides, the CDR3 is TGTGCTAGTGGTCCAACCCCCCGACAGGGCCCCTACAATCAGCCCCAGCATTTT.

This chain links TRBV7-9 with TRBJ1-1; maybe TRBD1 (5 bases). Trimming left V 4 bases short and J 6 bases short, with 15 bases between. The CDR3 loop spans 14 amino acids. Germline CDR1 reads SEHNR; CDR2 reads FQNEAQ (reference sequence). The CDR3 sequence: CASSSSAGVPEAFF. CDR3 coding DNA: TGTGCCAGCAGCTCCTCCGCGGGGGTCCCTGAAGCTTTCTTT.

CDR3 sequence: CASSRGQGASPLHF. In DNA, the CDR3 is TGTGCCAGCAGTAGGGGACAGGGGGCCTCACCCCTCCACTTT. This chain joins TRBV2 and TRBJ1-6, with 12 bases aligning to TRBD1. Trimming removed 5 bases from V and 10 bases from J; junction bases left unmatched: 3. The CDR3 loop spans 14 amino acids. Germline lookup yields CDR1 SNHLY and CDR2 FYNNEI.

J is TRBJ1-1 and V is TRBV5-1; 8 bases map to TRBD1. Germline lookup yields CDR1 SGHRS and CDR2 YFSETQ. Losses at the gene ends were 0 bases for V and 10 bases for J; bases not matched to a gene: 8. The CDR3 consists of 14 residues. The CDR3 protein is CASSLAGTGDRAFF. In DNA form, the CDR3 reads TGCGCCAGCAGCTTGGCCGGGACAGGCGATAGAGCTTTCTTT. Filled out from reference TRBV5-1 and TRBJ1-1, the complete variable domain reads KAGVTQTPRYLIKTRGQQVTLSCSPISGHRSVSWYQQTPGQGLQFLFEYFSETQRNKGNFPGRFSGRQFSNSRSEMNVSTLELGDSALYLCASSLAGTGDRAFFGQGTRLTVV.

Only one count was recorded for this clone. Here the CDR3 DNA reads TGTGCCAGCAGCGTAGACAGCGGATCAGATACGCAGTATTTT. Its translation: CASSVDSGSDTQYF. The rearrangement uses TRBV9 and TRBJ2-3; D perhaps matches TRBD2 (5 bases). Per the germline V gene, CDR1 is SGDLS and CDR2 is YYNGEE. The CDR3 is made up of 14 amino acids. Between the trimmed V and J ends, which lost 0 bases and 4 bases, there was a span of 9 bases.

The CDR3 bases are TGTGCCAGCTCACCACAGCTAGCGGGACAAGAGACCCAGTACTTC. It yields the protein CASSPQLAGQETQYF. V and J are TRBV18 and TRBJ2-5, with 9 bases matching TRBD2. This CDR3 has 15 residues. CDR1 is KGHSH and CDR2 is LQKENI in the germline V gene. The junction had 2 bases not matched to a gene; V was cut back by 1 base and J by 2 bases.

This sequence joins TRBV2 and TRBJ2-1; 12 positions match TRBD1. V lost 6 bases, J lost 5 bases, and 5 bases stayed unmatched. Germline CDR1 reads SNHLY; CDR2 reads FYNNEI. This CDR3 region has 15 residues. CDR3 DNA: TGTGCCAGCAGGGCCGGGACAGGGGGCCACAATGAGCAGTTCTTC. This sequence encodes CASRAGTGGHNEQFF.

This clone was picked up a small number of times. The rearrangement joins TRBV30 to TRBJ1-5, with D possibly being TRBD1 (5 bases). The germline gives CDR1 GTSNPN, CDR2 SVGIG (reference sequence). Trimming took off 1 base at V and 4 bases at J, with 8 bases between the two ends. The CDR3 loop spans 13 amino acids. Here the CDR3 reads CAWSAQGNQPQHF. CDR3 nucleotides: TGTGCCTGGAGTGCCCAGGGAAATCAGCCCCAGCATTTT.

This clone occurred once. The chain has TRBV29-1 and TRBJ2-3, with 12 bases lining up with TRBD2. Germline V gene data show CDR1 as SQVTM and CDR2 as ANQGSEA. This CDR3 comprises 14 residues. Trimming took 7 bases from V and 5 from J; bases not matched to a gene: 7. CDR3: CSARGLAGKDTQYF. CDR3 in DNA: TGCAGCGCTCGTGGACTAGCGGGGAAAGATACGCAGTATTTT.

This clone was seen once. This chain uses TRBV4-1 with TRBJ2-3; 9 bases are a match to TRBD2. The germline gives CDR1 MGHRA, CDR2 YSYEKL. Losses at the gene ends were 0 bases for V and 5 bases for J; bases not matched to a gene: 6. This CDR3 spans 16 amino acids. The CDR3 is CASSQEVAGGIDTQYF. The CDR3 coding sequence is TGCGCCAGCAGCCAAGAGGTGGCGGGGGGGATAGATACGCAGTATTTT.

DNA for the CDR3: TGTGCCAGCAACAGGGGAAGCGGCGGCTACACCTTC. Residues: CASNRGSGGYTF. The rearrangement joins TRBV9 to TRBJ1-2; 7 nucleotides agree with TRBD1. Germline CDR1 is SGDLS and CDR2 is YYNGEE. The V and J ends lost 6 bases and 8 bases, in that order; junction bases with no gene match: 7. The CDR3 runs to 12 residues.

The chain links TRBV7-3 to TRBJ2-1; 12 bases are shared with TRBD2. The CDR3 is 18 residues long. Germline CDR1 and CDR2: SGHTA and FQGTGA. V shed 5 bases and J 8 bases; nucleotides not matched to a gene: 16. The CDR3 DNA follows: TGTGCCAGCAGCCAGACCCCGACTAGCGGGAGTATTAAGGATGAGCAGTTCTTC. It yields the protein CASSQTPTSGSIKDEQFF. Combining the CDR3 with reference TRBV7-3 and TRBJ2-1 gives the whole variable domain GAGVSQTPSNKVTEKGKYVELRCDPISGHTALYWYRQSLGQGPEFLIYFQGTGAADDSGLPNDRFFAVRPEGSVSTLKIQRTERGDSAVYLCASSQTPTSGSIKDEQFFGPGTRLTVL.

The chain recombines TRBV3-1 (or the pseudogene TRBV3-2) with TRBJ2-3; 8 bases align to TRBD2. J gave up 3 bases and V 3 bases, and 11 bases lay outside the gene matches. Germline loops: CDR1 LGHDT, CDR2 YNNKEL (reference sequence). The CDR3 spans 17 residues. For the CDR3, the DNA is TGTGCCAGCAGCCATGATAGCGGGAATCTGAGGACAGATACGCAGTATTTT. Protein product: CASSHDSGNLRTDTQYF.

In this sample, this clone turned up once. This chain uses TRBV11-2 with TRBJ2-7, with D hard to call. V was trimmed by 1 base and J by 0 bases, leaving 13 bases between them. Per the germline V gene, CDR1 is SGHAT and CDR2 is FQNNGV. The CDR3 sequence is 16 residues long. CDR3 in amino acids: CASSLGGQQSSYEQYF. The CDR3 nucleotides are TGTGCCAGCAGCTTAGGAGGCCAGCAAAGCTCCTACGAGCAGTACTTC.

This chain joins TRBV5-6 and TRBJ1-1, with D perhaps matching TRBD1 (6 bases). The ends were cut back, 5 bases at V and 4 bases at J, with 9 bases in the middle. Germline V CDR1 and CDR2: SGHDT, YYEEEE. This CDR3 spans 12 amino acids. The DNA for the CDR3 is TGTGCCAGCAGTCTGGACAGCACTGAAGCTTTCTTT. It yields the protein CASSLDSTEAFF.

The chain links TRBV2 to TRBJ1-2; no clear D. Trimming took off 1 base at V and 4 bases at J, with 7 bases between the two ends. This CDR3 is built from 13 residues. Germline assignment: CDR1 SNHLY and CDR2 FYNNEI. The CDR3 region is CASSEGGAYGYTF. The CDR3, as DNA: TGTGCCAGCAGTGAAGGGGGAGCCTATGGCTACACCTTC. Drawing the rest from reference TRBV2 and TRBJ1-2, the complete variable domain is EPEVTQTPSHQVTQMGQEVILRCVPISNHLYFYWYRQILGQKVEFLVSFYNNEISEKSEIFDDQFSVERPDGSNFTLKIRSTKLEDSAMYFCASSEGGAYGYTFGSGTRLTVV.

This clone was recorded only once. The J gene is TRBJ2-7, the V gene TRBV13; TRBD2 matches at 13 bases. From germline, CDR1 is PRHDT and CDR2 FYEKMQ (reference sequence). Losses at the gene ends were 3 bases for V and 6 bases for J; bases not matched to a gene: 8. This CDR3 has 16 amino acids. The CDR3 nucleotides read TGTGCCAGCAGCTTGGCGGGGACTAGCGGGAAGGTCGAGCAGTACTTC. This sequence encodes CASSLAGTSGKVEQYF.

The chain combines TRBV7-9 with TRBJ2-2, with unresolved D. Germline V CDR1 and CDR2: SEHNR, FQNEAQ (reference sequence). This CDR3 is 16 amino acids long. V shed 1 base and J shed 1 base, with 10 bases lying between them. The DNA for the CDR3 is TGTGCCAGCAGCTTAGAAGCGCCTATGAACACCGGGGAGCTGTTTTTT. Residues: CASSLEAPMNTGELFF.

This clone was found once. This rearrangement joins TRBV5-4 to TRBJ1-2; TRBD1 agrees at 8 bases. CDR3 length equals 13 residues. CDR1 SGHNT and CDR2 YYREEE come from the germline V gene (reference sequence). The junction had 6 bases not matched to a gene; V was cut back by 3 bases and J by 8 bases. Written as DNA, the CDR3 is TGTGCCAGCAGCTCCCGGACAGGGCTCGGCTACACCTTC. Its translation is CASSSRTGLGYTF.